This T cell receptor beta chain was sequenced in a study of cytomegalovirus exposure and HLA in healthy donors. Germline lookup yields CDR1 LGHNA and CDR2 YSLEER. CDR3 length equals 15 residues. The ends lost 5 bases at V and 5 bases at J; junction bases unmatched: 10. The PCR employed 60 Vbeta primers together with 13 Jbeta primers. Here immunoSEQ multiplex PCR was the method, and the copy in TCRdb shows in-frame clones only, minus some. In the table there are some 120,000 clones, 77% of which are singletons. This clone was recorded a few times. No antigen is known for it. Points from the study as a whole: TCR beta V- and J-gene trimming, according to a later analysis, was linked to a missense DCLRE1C variant. Beyond CMV serostatus, there was no information to go on about immune exposure. It was in a later analysis that TCR association rates were seen to vary by HLA locus, highest for DRB1 and lowest for HLA-C. Several of the most significant clusters appeared, in a later analysis, to be linked to common viral pathogens.

This sequence was found in a man aged 35 to 55 in good health and CMV-seropositive. The sequenced material came from PBMCs. This chain connects TRBV4-3 to TRBJ2-7; 9 positions match TRBD1. CDR3 bases: TGCGCCAGCAGCTCCGGACAGGGGCCCCTCCACGAGCAGTACTTC. It specifies CASSSGQGPLHEQYF.